This entry lists 8 T cell receptor beta chains sequenced from one sample in a study of control samples from healthy donors and cancer patients. Sequenced by immunoSEQ multiplex PCR; TCRdb stores in-frame clones only, minus some. The sample shows about 100,000 clones, 80% to 95% of them seen only once. The material sequenced was blood. Receptor source: a human donor in good health. The donor label of this sample is uncertain.

The chain is built from TRBV9 and TRBJ2-7; D gene uncertain. Per germline, CDR1 SGDLS and CDR2 YYNGEE. This CDR3 is built from 13 residues. Trimming left V 2 bases short and J 5 bases short, with 11 bases between. This CDR3 is CASSVDPGDEQYF. The CDR3 DNA is TGTGCCAGCAGCGTCGACCCAGGAGACGAGCAGTACTTC.

J is TRBJ1-4 and V is TRBV9; 7 bases are a match to TRBD1. Trimming cost V 4 bases and J 8 bases; bases outside gene matches: 8. CDR3 length: 14 amino acids. In germline, CDR1 is SGDLS, CDR2 YYNGEE. CDR3 loop: CASSLTGLGEKLFF. CDR3 nucleotide sequence: TGTGCCAGCAGCTTGACAGGGTTGGGAGAAAAACTGTTTTTT.

The chain recombines TRBV30 with TRBJ1-4, with unresolved D. The ends were cut back, 4 bases at V and 0 bases at J, with 6 bases in the middle. CDR3 length: 13 amino acids. Germline V gene data show CDR1 as GTSNPN and CDR2 as SVGIG (reference sequence). This CDR3 reads CAWNSATNEKLFF. The CDR3 nucleotides read TGTGCCTGGAATAGTGCAACTAATGAAAAACTGTTTTTT. Drawing the rest from reference TRBV30 and TRBJ1-4, the complete variable domain is SQTIHQWPATLVQPVGSPLSLECTVEGTSNPNLYWYRQAAGRGLQLLFYSVGIGQISSEVPQNLSASRPQDRQFILSSKKLLLSDSGFYLCAWNSATNEKLFFGSGTQLSVL.

The chain couples TRBV20-1 to TRBJ2-1; D not certain. This CDR3 is built from 10 residues. V lost 6 bases, J lost 7 bases, and 7 bases lay in between. CDR1 and CDR2 from the germline V gene are DFQATT and SNEGSKA (reference sequence). The CDR3 DNA sequence: TGCAGTGCGGAACGGAATGAGCAGTTCTTC. It is translated as CSAERNEQFF.

This clone was found once. J is TRBJ1-6 and V is TRBV19, with D possibly matching TRBD1 (6 bases). This CDR3 contains 16 residues. V was trimmed by 6 bases and J by 0 bases, leaving 12 bases between them. The germline gives CDR1 LNHDA, CDR2 SQIVND (reference sequence). The CDR3 sequence: CASRGQWSSYNSPLHF. CDR3 bases: TGTGCCAGTAGAGGACAGTGGAGCTCCTATAATTCACCCCTCCACTTT.

A word on this clone: Distinct nucleotide sequences in the sample also encode this CDR3. V usage is TRBV7-9 and J usage is TRBJ1-1; maybe TRBD1 (5 bases). V was pared by 1 base and J by 7 bases, with 10 bases between. The germline gives CDR1 SEHNR, CDR2 FQNEAQ (reference sequence). The CDR3 has 13 amino acids. CDR3 sequence (DNA): TGTGCCAGCAGCTTAGGGGGCAGCAGTGAAGCTTTCTTT. Its protein product is CASSLGGSSEAFF.

This sequence joins TRBV3-1 (or the pseudogene TRBV3-2) and TRBJ1-3, with D unresolved. This CDR3 is built from 15 residues. CDR1 LGHDT and CDR2 YNNKEL come from the germline V gene (reference sequence). V lost 4 bases and J lost 2, with 12 bases in between. The CDR3 is CASSPFVGTGNTIYF. The CDR3, as DNA: TGTGCCAGCAGCCCCTTCGTGGGGACTGGAAACACCATATATTTT.

V usage is TRBV18 and J usage is TRBJ2-7, with 7 bases lining up with TRBD2. Germline values: CDR1 KGHSH, CDR2 LQKENI. V lost 3 bases to trimming and J lost 0 bases; unmatched junction nucleotides: 5. CDR3 length equals 15 residues. The CDR3 nucleotides are TGTGCCAGCTCACCCTTCGGGACTAACTCCTACGAGCAGTACTTC. This codes for CASSPFGTNSYEQYF.